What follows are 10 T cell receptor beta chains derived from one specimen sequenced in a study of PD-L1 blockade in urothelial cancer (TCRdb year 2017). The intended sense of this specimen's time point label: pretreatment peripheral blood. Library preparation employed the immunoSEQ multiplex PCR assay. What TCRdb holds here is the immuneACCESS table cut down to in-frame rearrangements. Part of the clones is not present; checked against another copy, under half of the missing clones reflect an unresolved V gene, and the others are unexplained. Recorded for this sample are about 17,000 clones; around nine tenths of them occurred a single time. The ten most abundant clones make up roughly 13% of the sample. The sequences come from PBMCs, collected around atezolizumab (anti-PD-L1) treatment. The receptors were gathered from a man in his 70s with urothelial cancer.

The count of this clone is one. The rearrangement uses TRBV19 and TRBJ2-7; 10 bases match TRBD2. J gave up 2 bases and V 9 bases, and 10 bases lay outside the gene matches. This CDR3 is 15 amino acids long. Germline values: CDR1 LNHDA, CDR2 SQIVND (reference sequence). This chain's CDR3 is CASNERTSGTYEQYF. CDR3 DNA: TGTGCCAGCAACGAAAGGACTAGCGGAACCTACGAGCAGTACTTC.

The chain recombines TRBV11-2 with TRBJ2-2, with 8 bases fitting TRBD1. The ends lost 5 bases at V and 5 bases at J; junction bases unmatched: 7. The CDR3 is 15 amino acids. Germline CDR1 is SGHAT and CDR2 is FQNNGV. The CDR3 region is CASSPSRGQTGELFF. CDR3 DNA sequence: TGTGCCAGCAGCCCCTCCAGGGGGCAAACCGGGGAGCTGTTTTTT.

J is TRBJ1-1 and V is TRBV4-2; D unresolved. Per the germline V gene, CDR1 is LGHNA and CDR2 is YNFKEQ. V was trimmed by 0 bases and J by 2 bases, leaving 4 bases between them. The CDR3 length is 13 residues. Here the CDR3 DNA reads TGTGCCAGCAGCCAAGATTCAAACACTGAAGCTTTCTTT. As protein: CASSQDSNTEAFF.

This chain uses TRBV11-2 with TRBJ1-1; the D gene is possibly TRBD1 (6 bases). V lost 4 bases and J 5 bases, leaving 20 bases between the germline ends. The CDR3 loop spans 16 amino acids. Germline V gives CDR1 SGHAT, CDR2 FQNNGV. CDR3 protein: CASSSVGARVGTEAFF. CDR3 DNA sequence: TGTGCCAGCAGCTCAGTGGGGGCCAGGGTCGGGACTGAAGCTTTCTTT.

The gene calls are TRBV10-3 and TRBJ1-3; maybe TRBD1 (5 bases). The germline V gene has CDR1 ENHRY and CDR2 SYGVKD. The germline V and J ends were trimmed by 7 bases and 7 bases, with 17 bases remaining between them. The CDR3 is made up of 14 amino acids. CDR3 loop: CAITEPRQPNTIYF. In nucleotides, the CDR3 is TGTGCCATCACCGAACCCCGACAGCCGAACACCATATATTTT.

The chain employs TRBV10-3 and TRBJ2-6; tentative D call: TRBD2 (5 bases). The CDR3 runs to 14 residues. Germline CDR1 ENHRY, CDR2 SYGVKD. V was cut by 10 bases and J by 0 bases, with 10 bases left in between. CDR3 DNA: TGTGCCACCCGGGGAGCCTCTGGGGCCAACGTCCTGACTTTC. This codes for CATRGASGANVLTF.

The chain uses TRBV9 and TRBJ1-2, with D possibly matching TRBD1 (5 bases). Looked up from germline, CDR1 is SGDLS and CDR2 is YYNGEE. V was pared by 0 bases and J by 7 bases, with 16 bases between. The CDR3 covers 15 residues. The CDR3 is CASSVGIGRGTGYTF. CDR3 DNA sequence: TGTGCCAGCAGCGTAGGAATCGGACGGGGGACTGGCTACACCTTC.

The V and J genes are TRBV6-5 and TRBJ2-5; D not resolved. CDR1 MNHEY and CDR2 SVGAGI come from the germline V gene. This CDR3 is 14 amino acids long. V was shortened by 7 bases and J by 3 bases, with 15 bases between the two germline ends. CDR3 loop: CASTPGTVKETQYF. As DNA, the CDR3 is TGTGCCAGCACCCCCGGCACAGTGAAAGAGACCCAGTACTTC.

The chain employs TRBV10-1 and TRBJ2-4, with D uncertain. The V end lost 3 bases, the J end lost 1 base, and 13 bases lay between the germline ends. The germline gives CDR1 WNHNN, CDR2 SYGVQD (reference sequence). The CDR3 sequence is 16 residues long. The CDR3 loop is CASSEEALTAKNIQYF. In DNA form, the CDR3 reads TGCGCCAGCAGTGAAGAAGCTTTAACGGCCAAAAACATTCAGTACTTC.

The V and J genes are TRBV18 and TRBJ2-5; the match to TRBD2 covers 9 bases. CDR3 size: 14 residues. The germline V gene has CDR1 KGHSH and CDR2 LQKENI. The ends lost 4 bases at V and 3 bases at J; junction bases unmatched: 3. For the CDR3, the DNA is TGTGCCAGCTCACACGAGCGGGGGGAAGAGACCCAGTACTTC. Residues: CASSHERGEETQYF.